This T cell receptor (beta chain) was identified during a study of blood T cells in healthy people across ages. Study-wide findings and caveats: Long-lived donors exceeded aged donors in naive CD4+ cells and diversity.

In germline, CDR1 is MDHEN, CDR2 SYDVKM. V lost 5 bases, J lost 8 bases, and 21 bases lay in between. The CDR3 runs 15 residues. Details on this clonotype: Its antigen is still unknown.

A second PCR of 7 to 11 cycles used a sample-barcoded 5' primer and a J-beta primer mix. TCRdb re-derived calls from the 5' RACE reads in MiXCR, one entry per CDR3 protein. The sample has 700,000 to 950,000 distinct CDR3 sequences, 43% seen once. The sample consisted of blood. The sequence derives from a woman aged 55-70 years in good health. This chain connects TRBV28 to TRBJ1-2; D possibly corresponds to TRBD1 (6 bases). The CDR3 reads CASSARQAPGRGYTF. As DNA, the CDR3 is TGTGCCAGCAGTGCCAGACAGGCCCCGGGGAGGGGCTACACCTTC.